The 28 T cell receptor beta chains presented below share a single source sample, sequenced in a study of T-cell memory formation after mild COVID-19. TCRdb re-called the 5' RACE reads with MiXCR, one entry per CDR3 protein. Of about 130,000 distinct CDR3 sequences detected, over 15% appear once; the ten largest clones hold approximately 5%. Sequenced material: PBMCs or a T cell subset sorted from them (not recorded which). The receptors shown here come from a man between 18 and 35 years old who had mild COVID-19 (a few samples of this study predate the infection). Cell type and time point are not known.

The chain has TRBV7-2 and TRBJ2-7, with 7 bases that match TRBD1. Trimming removed 5 bases from V and 3 bases from J; junction bases left unmatched: 7. Germline assignment: CDR1 SGHTA and CDR2 FQGNSA. This CDR3 has 14 amino acids. The CDR3 region is CASSHRTGNYEQYF. For the CDR3, the DNA is TGTGCCAGCAGCCACCGGACAGGCAACTACGAGCAGTACTTC.

The rearrangement uses TRBV12-3 or TRBV12-4 and TRBJ2-3; tentatively, D is TRBD1 (5 bases). This CDR3 contains 15 residues. V was trimmed by 2 bases and J by 2 bases, leaving 11 bases between them. CDR3 amino acids: CASSLSPGYTDTQYF. In nucleotides, the CDR3 is TGTGCCAGCAGTTTATCCCCAGGGTACACAGATACGCAGTATTTT.

The chain carries TRBV20-1 and TRBJ2-7; no clear D gene. Germline loops: CDR1 DFQATT, CDR2 SNEGSKA (reference sequence). CDR3 size: 13 residues. Trimming shortened V by 0 bases and J by 3 bases, and 9 bases separated the two germline ends. This CDR3 is CSARDPPGYEQYF. CDR3 nucleotides: TGCAGTGCTAGAGATCCCCCAGGCTACGAGCAGTACTTC.

This sequence joins TRBV20-1 and TRBJ1-2; D unresolved. CDR3 size: 13 residues. In germline, CDR1 is DFQATT, CDR2 SNEGSKA (reference sequence). V dropped 6 bases and J dropped 1 base, with 12 bases sitting between them. The CDR3 region is CSALPGINYGYTF. The CDR3 region has the DNA TGCAGTGCCCTCCCAGGAATTAACTATGGCTACACCTTC.

This clonotype was observed many times. This chain joins TRBV5-1 and TRBJ2-1; no clear D. CDR1 and CDR2 from the germline V gene are SGHRS and YFSETQ. The CDR3 consists of 15 residues. Trimming stripped 0 bases from V and 3 bases from J, with 10 bases between. CDR3 nucleotides: TGCGCCAGCAGCTTGGTAAAGAACGACTACAATGAGCAGTTCTTC. It codes for CASSLVKNDYNEQFF.

This clonotype was observed at least ten times. The chain employs TRBV5-1 and TRBJ2-5; the match to TRBD1 covers 11 bases. In germline, CDR1 is SGHRS, CDR2 YFSETQ. V was clipped by 3 bases and J by 7 bases; unmatched bases: 8. The CDR3 contains 15 residues. The CDR3 is CASSYRTGGEGTQYF. The CDR3 DNA sequence: TGCGCCAGCAGCTATCGGACAGGGGGCGAAGGGACCCAGTACTTC.

This clonotype has a count of ten or more. The chain combines TRBV4-1 with TRBJ2-3; possibly TRBD1 for D (6 bases). The CDR3 totals 19 residues. V dropped 0 bases and J dropped 2 bases, with 21 bases sitting between them. Looked up from germline, CDR1 is MGHRA and CDR2 is YSYEKL. In DNA form, the CDR3 reads TGCGCCAGCAGCCAAGAAGCCCCCCAGGGACAAGGACCCACAGATACGCAGTATTTT. Its protein product is CASSQEAPQGQGPTDTQYF.

V is TRBV19 and J is TRBJ1-5; the match to TRBD1 covers 10 bases. This CDR3 region has 14 residues. Germline V gene lookup returns CDR1 LNHDA and CDR2 SQIVND (reference sequence). J was trimmed by 6 bases and V by 6 bases; bases with no gene match: 5. CDR3 nucleotide sequence: TGTGCCAGTAGCTACGGACAGGGGGGTCAGCCCCAGCATTTT. Protein: CASSYGQGGQPQHF. The full variable domain, completed using reference TRBV19 and TRBJ1-5, is DGGITQSPKYLFRKEGQNVTLSCEQNLNHDAMYWYRQDPGQGLRLIYYSQIVNDFQKGDIAEGYSVSREKKESFPLTVTSAQKNPTAFYLCASSYGQGGQPQHFGDGTRLSIL.

J is TRBJ1-2 and V is TRBV5-1; 7 bases are shared with TRBD1. Germline CDR1 and CDR2: SGHRS and YFSETQ. This CDR3 region has 13 residues. V lost 3 bases and J lost 7; bases outside the gene matches: 6. The CDR3 here is CASSSSRQGGYTF. The CDR3 nucleotides read TGCGCCAGCAGCTCTTCCCGACAGGGTGGCTACACCTTC.

This clonotype was counted a few times. The V call is TRBV12-3 or TRBV12-4, the J call TRBJ1-4, with a weak D call TRBD1 (5 bases). Trimming left V 2 bases short and J 10 bases short, with 11 bases between. This CDR3 is 13 amino acids long. The CDR3 protein is CASSLPQGGKLFF. In DNA form, the CDR3 reads TGTGCCAGCAGTTTACCTCAGGGTGGAAAACTGTTTTTT.

The chain is built from TRBV6-7 and TRBJ2-7; 9 bases map to TRBD1. TRBV6-7 is annotated as an ORF whose role is uncertain. The ends lost 0 bases at V and 0 bases at J; junction bases unmatched: 9. The CDR3 consists of 18 residues. The CDR3 loop reads CASSYSIRDRVSSYEQYF. DNA of the CDR3: TGTGCCAGCAGTTACTCGATCCGGGACAGGGTTAGCTCCTACGAGCAGTACTTC.

This clonotype was detected only a few times. This rearrangement joins TRBV11-2 to TRBJ2-3; TRBD2 agrees at 9 bases. Germline V gene data show CDR1 as SGHAT and CDR2 as FQNNGV. V shed 5 bases, J shed 2 bases, and the junction held 5 bases outside the gene matches. This CDR3 has 15 amino acids. This CDR3 reads CASSLIAGVTDTQYF. CDR3 sequence (DNA): TGTGCCAGCAGCCTGATAGCGGGAGTCACAGATACGCAGTATTTT.

This chain uses TRBV12-3 or TRBV12-4 with TRBJ2-7; 7 bases are shared with TRBD2. With V trimmed by 6 bases and J by 5 bases, 10 bases remained unmatched. The CDR3 is 14 residues long. The CDR3 DNA follows: TGTGCCAGCAGGCGATGGGGGGGATTCGACGAGCAGTACTTC. Its translation is CASRRWGGFDEQYF.

This clonotype has only a few counts. The chain couples TRBV5-6 to TRBJ2-1; 9 bases line up with TRBD2. The CDR3 consists of 14 residues. The germline V gene encodes CDR1 SGHDT and CDR2 YYEEEE. J was trimmed by 15 bases and V by 4 bases; bases with no gene match: 14. Written as DNA, the CDR3 is TGTGCCAGCAGCCCCGAGGTGGGAGCGGGGGGACTGTTCTTC. It is translated as CASSPEVGAGGLFF.

The CDR3 spells CASSLSRASSNTGELFF. In nucleotides, the CDR3 is TGTGCCAGCAGCTTAAGCCGGGCCTCATCGAACACCGGGGAGCTGTTTTTT. The gene calls are TRBV7-2 and TRBJ2-2; D is unclear. Germline V lookup: CDR1 SGHTA, CDR2 FQGNSA. Trimming pared 2 bases from V and 0 bases from J, leaving 13 bases between. This CDR3 has 17 residues.

The rearrangement uses TRBV5-1 and TRBJ2-1; 11 bases match TRBD2. CDR3 length equals 17 residues. After removal of 1 base from V and 6 bases from J, the junction contained 9 bases not matched to a gene. The germline V gene encodes CDR1 SGHRS and CDR2 YFSETQ. CDR3 bases: TGCGCCAGCAGCTTGTTGCTAACTAGCGGGAGTGGCAATGAGCAGTTCTTC. Amino acid sequence: CASSLLLTSGSGNEQFF.

This clonotype was seen only a few times. The chain carries TRBV7-2 and TRBJ2-7, with a possible D match to TRBD2 (6 bases). From germline, CDR1 is SGHTA and CDR2 FQGNSA. The CDR3 has 14 amino acids. V was trimmed by 8 bases and J by 0 bases, leaving 14 bases between them. The CDR3 coding sequence is TGTGCCAGCGCGGAGGGACCGGCCTCCTACGAGCAGTACTTC. Translation: CASAEGPASYEQYF.

The chain is built from TRBV4-2 and TRBJ2-5; possibly TRBD1 or TRBD2 for D (5 bases each). V was clipped by 1 base and J by 4 bases, with 10 bases between them. The germline V gene encodes CDR1 LGHNA and CDR2 YNFKEQ. This CDR3 has 14 amino acids. The CDR3: CASSQGTGRETQYF. DNA of the CDR3: TGTGCCAGCAGCCAAGGGACGGGACGAGAGACCCAGTACTTC.

This clonotype appeared a few times. J is TRBJ1-2 and V is TRBV20-1; D not resolved. The CDR3 is 11 amino acids. Trimming left V 5 bases short and J 1 base short, with 5 bases between. In germline, CDR1 is DFQATT, CDR2 SNEGSKA (reference sequence). The CDR3: CSAVVNYGYTF. CDR3 in DNA: TGCAGTGCTGTGGTTAACTATGGCTACACCTTC.

This clonotype has just a few counts. This chain uses TRBV9 with TRBJ1-1; 8 bases match TRBD1. Germline loops: CDR1 SGDLS, CDR2 YYNGEE. The V gene end was trimmed by 3 bases and the J gene end by 5 bases; junction bases not matched to a gene: 6. The CDR3 is 14 residues long. CDR3 amino acids: CASSAGQGGTEAFF. Written as DNA, the CDR3 is TGTGCCAGCAGCGCCGGACAGGGTGGGACTGAAGCTTTCTTT.

The V and J genes are TRBV6-2 or TRBV6-3 and TRBJ2-1, with 7 bases matching TRBD2. The CDR3 extends over 15 amino acids. Germline loops: CDR1 MNHEY, CDR2 SVGEGT. V lost 4 bases and J lost 5; bases outside the gene matches: 8. The CDR3 coding sequence is TGTGCCAGCAGTTTGATAACGGGGGGAAACAATGAGCAGTTCTTC. It codes for CASSLITGGNNEQFF.

This chain links TRBV19 with TRBJ1-5, with a possible D match to TRBD1 (5 bases). V lost 6 bases, J lost 4 bases, and 16 bases lay in between. Germline CDR1 and CDR2: LNHDA and SQIVND (reference sequence). This CDR3 contains 15 residues. Here the CDR3 reads CASREGTTKNQPQHF. CDR3 in DNA: TGTGCCAGTAGGGAGGGGACGACTAAGAATCAGCCCCAGCATTTT.

This sequence joins TRBV2 and TRBJ2-7; TRBD2 matches 10 bases. Per the germline V gene, CDR1 is SNHLY and CDR2 is FYNNEI. V was pared by 8 bases and J by 3 bases, with 7 bases of the junction left unmatched. The CDR3 loop spans 14 amino acids. The CDR3: CASPSGTSVYEQYF. The CDR3 DNA is TGTGCCAGCCCCTCCGGGACTAGCGTCTACGAGCAGTACTTC.

This clonotype was seen repeatedly, ten times or more. The J gene is TRBJ1-2, the V gene TRBV5-6; D perhaps matches TRBD1 (6 bases). This CDR3 has 15 amino acids. Germline V gives CDR1 SGHDT, CDR2 YYEEEE. V was pared by 5 bases and J by 4 bases, with 18 bases between. The DNA of the CDR3 is TGTGCCAGCAGTCTGAGGGGGGTTGGAAGCTATGGCTACACCTTC. Translating gives CASSLRGVGSYGYTF.

V usage is TRBV10-3 and J usage is TRBJ2-5, with 8 bases that match TRBD2. The CDR3 extends over 12 amino acids. Trimming took 7 bases from V and 3 from J; bases not matched to a gene: 1. The V gene's germline CDR1 is ENHRY and CDR2 SYGVKD. CDR3 sequence reads: CAINGGEETQYF. CDR3 in DNA: TGTGCCATCAACGGGGGGGAAGAGACCCAGTACTTC.

This clonotype was picked up a small number of times. The chain carries TRBV7-2 and TRBJ2-7, with 7 bases identical to TRBD1. The length of the CDR3 is 12 residues. Germline V gene data show CDR1 as SGHTA and CDR2 as FQGNSA. The V gene end was trimmed by 5 bases and the J gene end by 9 bases; junction bases not matched to a gene: 7. The CDR3 loop reads CASSPDRVGQYF. CDR3 DNA sequence: TGTGCCAGCAGCCCCGACAGGGTGGGGCAGTACTTC.

The genes are TRBV7-2 and TRBJ2-1, with D unresolved. Germline V gene lookup returns CDR1 SGHTA and CDR2 FQGNSA. V shed 5 bases and J shed 12 bases, with 11 bases lying between them. CDR3 length: 11 residues. This CDR3 is CASSPRLRQFF. CDR3 coding DNA: TGTGCCAGCAGCCCTCGATTGAGGCAGTTCTTC.

This clonotype was seen more than once but under ten times. This sequence joins TRBV6-5 and TRBJ2-7; D is perhaps TRBD1 (6 bases). Germline-derived CDR1 and CDR2 are MNHEY and SVGAGI. The CDR3 runs 14 residues. V lost 6 bases to trimming and J lost 4 bases, with 16 bases between them. In DNA, the CDR3 is TGTGCCAGCAGCCTAGGACAGACGGGGTACGAGCAGTACGTC. It specifies CASSLGQTGYEQYV.